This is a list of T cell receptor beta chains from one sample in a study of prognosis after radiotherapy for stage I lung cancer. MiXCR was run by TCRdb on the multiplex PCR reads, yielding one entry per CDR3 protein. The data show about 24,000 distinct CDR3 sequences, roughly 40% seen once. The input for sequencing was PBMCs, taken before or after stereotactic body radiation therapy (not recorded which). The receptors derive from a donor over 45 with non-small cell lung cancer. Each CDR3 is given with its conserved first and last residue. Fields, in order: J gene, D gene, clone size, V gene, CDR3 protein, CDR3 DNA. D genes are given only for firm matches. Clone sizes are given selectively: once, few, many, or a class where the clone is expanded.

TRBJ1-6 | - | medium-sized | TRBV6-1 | CASRPDSSYNSPLHF | TGTGCCAGCAGACCGGACAGCTCCTATAATTCACCCCTCCACTTT
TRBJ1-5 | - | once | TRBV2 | CASKRGARNQPQHF | TGTGCCAGCAAACGGGGGGCTCGCAATCAGCCCCAGCATTTT
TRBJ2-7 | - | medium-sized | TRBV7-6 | CASSFNPTYEQYF | TGTGCCAGCAGCTTTAACCCCACCTACGAGCAGTACTTC
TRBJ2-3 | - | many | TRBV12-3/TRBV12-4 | CASSSDLSTDTQYF | TGTGCCAGCAGTTCGGACCTCAGCACAGATACGCAGTATTTT
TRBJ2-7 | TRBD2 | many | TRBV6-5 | CASSWEGPYEQYF | TGTGCCAGCAGTTGGGAGGGGCCGTACGAGCAGTACTTC
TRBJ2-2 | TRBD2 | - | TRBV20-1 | CSARGLAAVAGELFF | TGCAGTGCTAGAGGACTAGCGGCAGTGGCCGGGGAGCTGTTTTTT
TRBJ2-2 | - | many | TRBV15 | CATSRDQNTGELFF | TGTGCCACCAGCAGAGATCAGAACACCGGGGAGCTGTTTTTT
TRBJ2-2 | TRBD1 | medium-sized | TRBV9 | CASSFGQGVGGELFF | TGTGCCAGCAGCTTCGGACAGGGGGTGGGCGGGGAGCTGTTTTTT
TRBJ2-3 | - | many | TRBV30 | CAWTGRGYTDTQYF | TGTGCCTGGACGGGGCGGGGATACACAGATACGCAGTATTTT
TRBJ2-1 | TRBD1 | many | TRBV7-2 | CASSSYGTGANNEQFF | TGTGCCAGCAGCTCCTACGGGACAGGGGCTAACAATGAGCAGTTCTTC
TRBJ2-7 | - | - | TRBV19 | CASSGSGGQYF | TGTGCCAGTAGCGGTAGTGGGGGTCAGTACTTC
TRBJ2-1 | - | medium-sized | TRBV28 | CASSLSVNEQFF | TGTGCCAGCAGTTTATCGGTGAATGAGCAGTTCTTC
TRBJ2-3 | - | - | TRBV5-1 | CASSNGLSGPDTQYF | TGCGCCAGCAGCAACGGCCTGAGCGGCCCAGATACGCAGTATTTT
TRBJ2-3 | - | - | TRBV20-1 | CSARDPMVTDTQYF | TGCAGTGCTAGAGATCCCATGGTAACAGATACGCAGTATTTT
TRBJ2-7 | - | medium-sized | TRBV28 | CASARPGTAEQYF | TGTGCCAGTGCGAGACCGGGCACAGCCGAGCAGTACTTC
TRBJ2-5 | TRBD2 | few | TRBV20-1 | CSANPAGVRETQYF | TGCAGTGCTAATCCAGCGGGAGTAAGGGAGACCCAGTACTTC
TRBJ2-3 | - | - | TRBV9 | CASSRGLGVLGSTDTQYF | TGTGCCAGCAGCCGCGGGCTCGGGGTGCTTGGGAGCACAGATACGCAGTATTTT
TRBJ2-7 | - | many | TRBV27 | CASSLSRTVSYEQYF | TGTGCCAGCAGCCTTAGTCGGACAGTCTCCTACGAGCAGTACTTC
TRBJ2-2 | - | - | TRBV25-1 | CATSAGELFF | TGTGCCACCAGTGCCGGGGAGCTGTTTTTT
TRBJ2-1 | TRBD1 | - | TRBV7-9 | CASRRTGPISYNEQFF | TGTGCCAGCAGGCGGACAGGGCCCATTTCCTACAATGAGCAGTTCTTC
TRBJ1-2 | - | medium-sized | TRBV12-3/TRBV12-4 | CASSPDSNYGYTF | TGTGCCAGCAGCCCGGACAGCAACTATGGCTACACCTTC
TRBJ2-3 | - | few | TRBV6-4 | CASGETYTDTQYF | TGTGCCAGCGGGGAGACATACACAGATACGCAGTATTTT
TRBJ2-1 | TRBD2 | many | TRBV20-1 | CSARGSGTSGNEQFF | TGCAGTGCTAGGGGGTCCGGGACTAGCGGGAATGAGCAGTTCTTC
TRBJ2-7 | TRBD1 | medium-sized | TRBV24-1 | CATSDPGTGTYEQYF | TGTGCCACCAGTGATCCTGGGACAGGGACCTACGAGCAGTACTTC
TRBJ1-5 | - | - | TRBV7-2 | CASSLGDTNQPQHF | TGTGCCAGCAGCTTAGGGGACACCAATCAGCCCCAGCATTTT
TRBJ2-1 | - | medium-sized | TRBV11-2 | CASSSLMGYNEQFF | TGTGCCAGCAGCTCTTTGATGGGTTACAATGAGCAGTTCTTC
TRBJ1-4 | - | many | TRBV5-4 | CASSPGTSNEKLFF | TGTGCCAGCAGCCCCGGGACATCGAATGAAAAACTGTTTTTT
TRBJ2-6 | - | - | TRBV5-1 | CASSADPSSGANAPTF | TGCGCCAGCAGCGCCGACCCAAGCTCTGGGGCCAACGCCCCGACTTTC
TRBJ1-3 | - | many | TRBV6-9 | CASSSLNGNTIYF | TGTGCCAGCAGTTCCCTTAATGGAAACACCATATATTTT
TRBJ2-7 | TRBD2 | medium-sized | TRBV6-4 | CASSTNSGRDFNPYEQYF | TGTGCCAGCAGTACAAATAGCGGGAGGGACTTTAATCCCTACGAGCAGTACTTC
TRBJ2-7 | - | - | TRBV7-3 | CASSLKGGMAGEQYF | TGTGCCAGCAGCTTAAAGGGCGGGATGGCGGGCGAGCAGTACTTC
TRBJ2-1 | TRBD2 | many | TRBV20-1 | CSARVVAGGHEQFF | TGCAGTGCTAGAGTCGTAGCGGGAGGGCATGAGCAGTTCTTC
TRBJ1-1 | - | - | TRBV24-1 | CANSDYWQTEDFF | TGTGCCAACAGTGATTATTGGCAGACTGAAGATTTCTTT
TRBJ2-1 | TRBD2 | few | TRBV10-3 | CAIRPSGEGMNEQFF | TGTGCCATCAGACCTAGCGGGGAGGGTATGAATGAGCAGTTCTTC
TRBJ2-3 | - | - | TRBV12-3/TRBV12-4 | CASSQGRDTQYF | TGTGCCAGCAGTCAAGGGAGAGATACGCAGTATTTT
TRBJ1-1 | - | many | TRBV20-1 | CSAQTDLNTEAFF | TGCAGTGCACAGACAGACCTGAACACTGAAGCTTTCTTT
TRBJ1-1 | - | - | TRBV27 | CASSFRGEGTEAFF | TGTGCCAGCAGTTTTCGAGGGGAAGGGACTGAAGCTTTCTTT